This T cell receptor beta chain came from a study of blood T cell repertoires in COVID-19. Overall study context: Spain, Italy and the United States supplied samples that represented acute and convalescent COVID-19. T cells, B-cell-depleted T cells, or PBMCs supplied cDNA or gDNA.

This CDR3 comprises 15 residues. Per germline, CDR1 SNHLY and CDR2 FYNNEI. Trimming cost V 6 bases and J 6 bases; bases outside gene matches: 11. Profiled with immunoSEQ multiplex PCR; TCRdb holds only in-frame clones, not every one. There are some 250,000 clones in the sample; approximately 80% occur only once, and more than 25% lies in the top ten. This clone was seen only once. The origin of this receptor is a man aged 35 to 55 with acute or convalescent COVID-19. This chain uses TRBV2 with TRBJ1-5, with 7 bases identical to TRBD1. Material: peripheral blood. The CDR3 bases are TGTGCCAGCAGCCGTATGCCAGGGGGAACTCAGCCCCAGCATTTT. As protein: CASSRMPGGTQPQHF.